This TCR beta chain was observed in a study of T cell responses to AZD1222 COVID-19 vaccine. Study-wide results and caveats: Baseline serostatus was positive in only a handful of AZD1222 recipients. Spike-specific TCR breadth rose after two AZD1222 doses, and depth rose as well.

For this clone: Its antigen is as yet unknown.

Sequenced by immunoSEQ multiplex PCR; TCRdb stores in-frame clones only, minus some. Of about 110,000 clones listed, 86% were seen once; the top ten hold about 3.3%. The CDR3 is made up of 15 amino acids. Trimming shortened V by 6 bases and J by 0 bases, and 13 bases separated the two germline ends. CDR1 MGHRA and CDR2 YSYEKL come from the germline V gene. This clonotype was obtained from an adult in good health. This chain joins TRBV4-1 and TRBJ2-3, with D tentatively TRBD2 (7 bases). The sequenced sample was peripheral blood, obtained on day 0 of AZD1222 vaccination. DNA of the CDR3: TGCGCCAGCAGATCAAGGGGGGGCAGCACAGATACGCAGTATTTT. It encodes CASRSRGGSTDTQYF.